Here is one TCR beta chain with its context. How the authors handled the data: Cell counts per sample came from amplifying reference gene primers. Assay used: immunoSEQ multiplex PCR; TCRdb lists only in-frame clones, some missing. V and J calls and clone size are given by that table; D and trimming were obtained from the DNA. The sample yields about 57,000 clones, roughly 80% seen once. The sample is drawn from a study of blood T cell repertoires in COVID-19. For the study at large: Samples representing acute and convalescent COVID-19 were sourced from the United States, Italy and Spain.

Participants' own reports of clinical history determined their cohort assignment. Germline V CDR1 and CDR2: SGDLS, YYNGEE. Germline trimming cut 3 bases from V and 7 bases from J; bases unmatched to any gene: 6. The CDR3 is made up of 15 amino acids. Source material: PBMCs or T cells enriched from blood (not recorded which). The sequence was obtained from a woman in her thirties or forties with acute COVID-19. The J gene is TRBJ1-6, the V gene TRBV9; TRBD1 agrees at 8 bases. CDR3 region: CASSGRQGINSPLHF. CDR3 DNA: TGTGCCAGCAGCGGACGACAGGGGATAAATTCACCCCTCCACTTT.